The 10 T cell receptor beta chains below were found in one sample sequenced in a study of T-cell reconstitution after alpha-beta-depleted transplantation in children. The authors prepared the TCRbeta library with unique molecular identifiers. TCRdb reprocessed the PCR reads with MiXCR, giving one entry per CDR3 protein. The profile shows some 640,000 distinct CDR3 sequences, approximately 17% of them singletons. The starting material was PBMCs from the stem cell graft donor, obtained from the stem cell graft. All receptors derive from a human donor who donated a stem cell graft to a child with acute myeloid leukemia.

J is TRBJ2-1 and V is TRBV5-1, with 9 positions matching TRBD1. CDR1 and CDR2 (germline): SGHRS, YFSETQ. With V trimmed by 2 bases and J by 5 bases, 14 bases remained unmatched. This CDR3 spans 18 amino acids. The CDR3 region is CASSLRLTGGNLDNEQFF. CDR3 nucleotide sequence: TGCGCCAGCAGCTTAAGATTGACAGGGGGGAACCTGGACAATGAGCAGTTCTTC. Drawing the rest from reference TRBV5-1 and TRBJ2-1, the complete variable domain is KAGVTQTPRYLIKTRGQQVTLSCSPISGHRSVSWYQQTPGQGLQFLFEYFSETQRNKGNFPGRFSGRQFSNSRSEMNVSTLELGDSALYLCASSLRLTGGNLDNEQFFGPGTRLTVL.

This chain joins TRBV20-1 and TRBJ2-5; D unresolved. CDR1 DFQATT and CDR2 SNEGSKA come from the germline V gene (reference sequence). V gave up 0 bases and J gave up 3 bases, with 11 bases separating them. The CDR3 runs to 14 residues. The CDR3: CSARDLNTEETQYF. The CDR3 DNA is TGCAGTGCTAGAGATCTTAACACTGAAGAGACCCAGTACTTC.

This clonotype has at least ten counts. The chain carries TRBV20-1 and TRBJ2-5, with TRBD2 identical over 13 bases. CDR1 is DFQATT and CDR2 is SNEGSKA in the germline V gene (reference sequence). V trimming: 3 bases; J trimming: 1 base; junction bases outside the gene matches: 5. CDR3 length: 16 residues. CDR3 DNA: TGCAGTGCTAGGAGGGGACTAGCGGGGCTCCAAGAGACCCAGTACTTC. It yields the protein CSARRGLAGLQETQYF.

This clonotype was seen ten or more times. The chain links TRBV20-1 to TRBJ2-1; possibly TRBD2 for D (6 bases). The germline V gene has CDR1 DFQATT and CDR2 SNEGSKA (reference sequence). Trimming pared 6 bases from V and 0 bases from J, leaving 18 bases between. The CDR3 totals 16 residues. The CDR3 nucleotides read TGCAGTGCCAGTTCGGACTACCTAAGCTCCTACAATGAGCAGTTCTTC. It yields the protein CSASSDYLSSYNEQFF.

This clonotype came up many times. V gene TRBV7-2 combines with J gene TRBJ1-4, with D maybe TRBD1 (6 bases). Trimming removed 2 bases from V and 14 bases from J, with 12 bases in between. This CDR3 comprises 12 residues. Germline values: CDR1 SGHTA, CDR2 FQGNSA. Here the CDR3 reads CASSLTRGDLFF. Written as DNA, the CDR3 is TGTGCCAGCAGCTTAACAAGGGGGGATCTGTTTTTT.

This clonotype appeared many times. V usage is TRBV12-3 or TRBV12-4 and J usage is TRBJ1-2, with D unclear. This CDR3 spans 13 amino acids. V lost 8 bases to trimming and J lost 0 bases, with 10 bases between them. As DNA, the CDR3 is TGTGCCAGCTCGGTTCGGGCTAACTATGGCTACACCTTC. Protein: CASSVRANYGYTF.

This clonotype was detected ten times or more. This chain uses TRBV7-2 with TRBJ2-1; 9 bases align to TRBD2. The CDR3 consists of 15 residues. CDR1 and CDR2 from the germline V gene are SGHTA and FQGNSA. Trimming at V came to 2 bases and at J to 9 bases, leaving 8 bases not matched to a gene. The CDR3 DNA is TGTGCCAGCAGCTTACTAGCGGGGCCCCAGGTTGAGCAGTTCTTC. Amino acids: CASSLLAGPQVEQFF.

This clonotype was seen a handful of times. This rearrangement joins TRBV5-1 to TRBJ2-7; D is unclear. The V end lost 7 bases, the J end lost 2 bases, and 7 bases lay between the germline ends. The CDR3 length is 11 residues. Germline CDR1 reads SGHRS; CDR2 reads YFSETQ. As DNA, the CDR3 is TGCGCCAGCCCAAGCCCCTACGAGCAGTACTTC. Encoded protein: CASPSPYEQYF.

The V gene is TRBV12-3 or TRBV12-4, the J gene TRBJ2-2; 13 nucleotides align to TRBD2. Trimming took 5 bases from V and 6 from J; bases not matched to a gene: 3. This CDR3 spans 15 amino acids. CDR3 region: CASSGGTSGAGELFF. The CDR3 DNA is TGTGCCAGCAGTGGAGGGACTAGCGGGGCCGGGGAGCTGTTTTTT.

V gene TRBV7-2 combines with J gene TRBJ2-3; 7 bases align to TRBD2. The CDR3 length is 15 residues. V lost 5 bases to trimming and J lost 0 bases; unmatched junction nucleotides: 5. Germline V gene sequence: CDR1 SGHTA, CDR2 FQGNSA. The DNA of the CDR3 is TGTGCCAGCAGCCCCGGGGGGATAAGCACAGATACGCAGTATTTT. Protein product: CASSPGGISTDTQYF.